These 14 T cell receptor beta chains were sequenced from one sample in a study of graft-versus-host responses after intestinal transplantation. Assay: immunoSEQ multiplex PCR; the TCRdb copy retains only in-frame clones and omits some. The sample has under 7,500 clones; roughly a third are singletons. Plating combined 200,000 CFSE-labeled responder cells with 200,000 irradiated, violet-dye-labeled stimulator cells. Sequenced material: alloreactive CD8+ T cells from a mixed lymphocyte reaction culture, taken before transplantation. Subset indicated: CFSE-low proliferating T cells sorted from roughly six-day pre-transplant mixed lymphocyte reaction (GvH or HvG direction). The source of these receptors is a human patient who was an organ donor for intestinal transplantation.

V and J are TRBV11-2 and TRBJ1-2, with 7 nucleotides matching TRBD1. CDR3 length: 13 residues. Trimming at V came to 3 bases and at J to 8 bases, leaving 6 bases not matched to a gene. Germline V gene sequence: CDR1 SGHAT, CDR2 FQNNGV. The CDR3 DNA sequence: TGTGCCAGCAGCTTTTACAGGGGAGGAGGCTACACCTTC. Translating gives CASSFYRGGGYTF.

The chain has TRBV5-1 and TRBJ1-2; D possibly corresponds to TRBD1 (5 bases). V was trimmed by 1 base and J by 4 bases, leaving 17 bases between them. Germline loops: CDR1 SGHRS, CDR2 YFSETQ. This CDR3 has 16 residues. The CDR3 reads CASSLTGSRIFYGYTF. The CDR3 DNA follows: TGCGCCAGCAGCTTGACAGGTAGTCGGATTTTCTATGGCTACACCTTC. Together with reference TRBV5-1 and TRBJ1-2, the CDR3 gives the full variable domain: KAGVTQTPRYLIKTRGQQVTLSCSPISGHRSVSWYQQTPGQGLQFLFEYFSETQRNKGNFPGRFSGRQFSNSRSEMNVSTLELGDSALYLCASSLTGSRIFYGYTFGSGTRLTVV.

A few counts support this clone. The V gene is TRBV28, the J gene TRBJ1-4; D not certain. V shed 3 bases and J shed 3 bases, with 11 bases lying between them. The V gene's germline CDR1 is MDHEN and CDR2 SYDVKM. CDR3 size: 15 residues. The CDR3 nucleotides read TGTGCCAGCAGTTTGCCGAGGGAGGCTAATGAAAAACTGTTTTTT. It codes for CASSLPREANEKLFF.

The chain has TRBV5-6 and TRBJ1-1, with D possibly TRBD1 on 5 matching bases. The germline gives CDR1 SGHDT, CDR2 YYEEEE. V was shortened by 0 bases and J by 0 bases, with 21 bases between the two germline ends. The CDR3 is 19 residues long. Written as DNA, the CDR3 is TGTGCCAGCAGCTTGGCGGCGGAGGGACGGATCGTCATGAACACTGAAGCTTTCTTT. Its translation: CASSLAAEGRIVMNTEAFF. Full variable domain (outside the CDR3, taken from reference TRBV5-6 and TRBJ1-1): DAGVTQSPTHLIKTRGQQVTLRCSPKSGHDTVSWYQQALGQGPQFIFQYYEEEERQRGNFPDRFSGHQFPNYSSELNVNALLLGDSALYLCASSLAAEGRIVMNTEAFFGQGTRLTVV.

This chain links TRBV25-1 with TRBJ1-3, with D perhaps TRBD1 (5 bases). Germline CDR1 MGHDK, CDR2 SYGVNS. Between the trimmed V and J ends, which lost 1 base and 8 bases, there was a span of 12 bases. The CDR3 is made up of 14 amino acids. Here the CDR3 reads CASSESGVADTIYF. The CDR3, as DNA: TGTGCCAGCAGTGAATCGGGGGTTGCGGACACCATATATTTT.

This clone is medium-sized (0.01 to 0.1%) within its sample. The CDR3 bases are TGTGCCAGCACCTACGACAGGGAGGCCGACGAGCAGTACTTC. Encoded protein: CASTYDREADEQYF. The V gene is TRBV2, the J gene TRBJ2-7, with D maybe TRBD1 (7 bases). The V end lost 7 bases, the J end lost 5 bases, and 18 bases lay between the germline ends. This CDR3 contains 14 residues. CDR1 SNHLY and CDR2 FYNNEI come from the germline V gene.

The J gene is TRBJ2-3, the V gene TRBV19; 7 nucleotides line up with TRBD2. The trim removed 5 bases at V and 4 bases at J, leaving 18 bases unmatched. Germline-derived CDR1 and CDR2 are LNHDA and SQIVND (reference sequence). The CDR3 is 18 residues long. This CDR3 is CASSDPSGTSLPADTQYF. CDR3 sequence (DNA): TGTGCCAGTAGTGATCCGAGCGGGACCTCCCTGCCGGCAGATACGCAGTATTTT.

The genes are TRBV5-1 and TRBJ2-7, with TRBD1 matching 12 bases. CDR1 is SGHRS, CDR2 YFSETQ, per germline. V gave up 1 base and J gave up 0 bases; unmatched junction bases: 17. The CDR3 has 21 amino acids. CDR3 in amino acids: CASSLPNQGQGAAHSSYEQYF. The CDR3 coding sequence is TGCGCCAGCAGCTTGCCCAATCAGGGACAGGGGGCTGCCCATAGCTCCTACGAGCAGTACTTC.

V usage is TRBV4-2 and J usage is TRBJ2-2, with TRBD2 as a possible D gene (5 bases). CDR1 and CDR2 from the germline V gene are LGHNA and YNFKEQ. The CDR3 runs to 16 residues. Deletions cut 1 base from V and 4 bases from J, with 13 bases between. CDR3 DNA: TGTGCCAGCAGCCAAGCCGGGGTCGACGGCACCGGGGAGCTGTTTTTT. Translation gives CASSQAGVDGTGELFF.

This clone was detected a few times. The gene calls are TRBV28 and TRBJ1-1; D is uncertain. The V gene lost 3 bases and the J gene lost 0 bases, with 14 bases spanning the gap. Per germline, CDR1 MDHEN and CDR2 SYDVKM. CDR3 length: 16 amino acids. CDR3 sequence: CASSFIQTLMNTEAFF. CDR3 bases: TGTGCCAGCAGTTTTATTCAGACACTTATGAACACTGAAGCTTTCTTT.

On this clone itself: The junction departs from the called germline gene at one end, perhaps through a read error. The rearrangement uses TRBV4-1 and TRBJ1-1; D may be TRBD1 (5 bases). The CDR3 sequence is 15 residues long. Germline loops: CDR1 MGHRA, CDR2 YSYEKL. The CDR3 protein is CASSLQVIGGTEAFF. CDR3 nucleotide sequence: TGTGCCAGCAGCCTTCAGGTGATCGGGGGCACTGAAGCTTTCTTT.

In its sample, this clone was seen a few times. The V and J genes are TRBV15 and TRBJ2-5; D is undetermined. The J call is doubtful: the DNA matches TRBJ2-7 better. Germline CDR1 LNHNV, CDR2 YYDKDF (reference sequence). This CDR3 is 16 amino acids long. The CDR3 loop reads CATSRGVWPARYEQYF. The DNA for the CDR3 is TGTGCCACCAGCAGAGGGGTGTGGCCAGCGCGCTACGAGCAGTACTTC.

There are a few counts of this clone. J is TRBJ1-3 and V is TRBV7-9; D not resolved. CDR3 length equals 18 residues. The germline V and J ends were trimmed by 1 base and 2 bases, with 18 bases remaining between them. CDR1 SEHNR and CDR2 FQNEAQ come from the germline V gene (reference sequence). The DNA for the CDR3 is TGTGCCAGCAGCTTAGAGAGGGTTACTAATAATCCTGGAAACACCATATATTTT. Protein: CASSLERVTNNPGNTIYF.

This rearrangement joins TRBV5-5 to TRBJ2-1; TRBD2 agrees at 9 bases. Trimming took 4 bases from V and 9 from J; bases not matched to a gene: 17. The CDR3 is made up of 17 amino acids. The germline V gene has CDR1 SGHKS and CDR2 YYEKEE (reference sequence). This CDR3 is CASSPHPPRGGAPEQFF. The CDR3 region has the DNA TGTGCCAGCAGCCCACACCCCCCCCGCGGGGGGGCCCCTGAGCAGTTCTTC.